The 5 T cell receptor beta chains listed next were all sequenced from one sample in a study of T cells in Graves' hyperthyroidism and ophthalmopathy (dated by TCRdb to 2018 to 2020). Library preparation used multiplex PCR. TCRdb records Illumina HiSeq 2000 as the sequencer. The TCR beta CDR3 regions were amplified from RNA transcripts. A first-round RT-PCR of the TCR CDR3 used the HTBI primer set with the Qiagen OneStep RT-PCR kit. TCRdb ran its own pipeline on the public reads, namely fastp trimming at Q25 and MiXCR clone calling, and kept in-frame beta chains. Rows are unified per CDR3 protein, each entry keeping the most common DNA and genes. A total of under 650,000 distinct CDR3 sequences appear in this sample, around 15% of them only once. Over 3.5% of the sample lies in the top ten. Sequenced: blood. The receptor set was obtained from a woman under 40 with Graves' hyperthyroidism.

The CDR3 is CSARQSDRGGVGYTF. The DNA for the CDR3 is TGCAGTGCTCGCCAATCGGACAGGGGAGGGGTCGGCTACACCTTC. This chain links TRBV20-1 with TRBJ1-2; 9 bases fit TRBD1. In germline, CDR1 is DFQATT, CDR2 SNEGSKA (reference sequence). The CDR3 sequence is 15 residues long. Trimming at V came to 5 bases and at J to 8 bases, leaving 15 bases not matched to a gene.

This clonotype was recorded only once. V gene TRBV6-4 combines with J gene TRBJ2-1; 8 nucleotides line up with TRBD1. The CDR3 has 14 amino acids. CDR1 MRHNA and CDR2 SNTAGT come from the germline V gene. Trimming at V came to 7 bases and at J to 6 bases, leaving 8 bases not matched to a gene. The CDR3 loop is CASTDLGQVNEQFF. The CDR3 nucleotides are TGTGCCAGCACCGATTTGGGACAGGTCAATGAGCAGTTCTTC.

This clonotype has a count of ten or more. The J gene is TRBJ2-7, the V gene TRBV7-2; 10 nucleotides line up with TRBD1. The V and J ends lost 6 bases and 2 bases, in that order; junction bases with no gene match: 7. Germline values: CDR1 SGHTA, CDR2 FQGNSA. The CDR3 extends over 15 amino acids. The CDR3 region is CASSPRTGGTYEQYF. In nucleotides, the CDR3 is TGTGCCAGCAGTCCTAGGACAGGGGGGACCTACGAGCAGTACTTC.

With respect to this clonotype: A read error may be the cause here, since a much bigger clone is one base away. The chain combines TRBV28 with TRBJ1-2, with 8 bases lining up with TRBD1. Germline V lookup: CDR1 MDHEN, CDR2 SYDVKM. The CDR3 covers 15 residues. With V trimmed by 6 bases and J by 9 bases, 15 bases remained unmatched. DNA for the CDR3: TGTGCCAGCAGAATTGACAGGGGCCCTACAGAGTGCTACACCTTC. Protein sequence: CASRIDRGPTECYTF.

There are many counts of this clonotype. This chain connects TRBV2 to TRBJ2-1; 13 nucleotides align to TRBD2. The V and J ends lost 7 bases and 5 bases, in that order; junction bases with no gene match: 8. Germline V CDR1 and CDR2: SNHLY, FYNNEI. The CDR3 runs 16 residues. DNA for the CDR3: TGTGCCAGCACACGGACTAGCGGGAGTAGGGACAATGAGCAGTTCTTC. It yields the protein CASTRTSGSRDNEQFF.